Below are 22 T cell receptor beta chains sequenced from a single sample in a study of control samples from healthy donors and cancer patients (dated by TCRdb to the early 2020s). The method was the immunoSEQ multiplex PCR assay. TCRdb holds this immuneACCESS table with in-frame rearrangements only. Some clones are missing; in checked studies, unresolved V genes explain under half, and the rest has no known cause. The sample data list 130,000 or so clones, and around nine tenths of these were observed just once. Together, the top ten hold 6% to 9.5% of the sample. Sequencing input: PBMCs. The receptor set was obtained from a man aged 45-60 years with head and neck cancer.

The rearrangement uses TRBV5-4 and TRBJ2-7; 9 bases match TRBD1. Germline V gene data show CDR1 as SGHNT and CDR2 as YYREEE (reference sequence). The CDR3 length is 16 residues. The V gene end was trimmed by 4 bases and the J gene end by 4 bases; junction bases not matched to a gene: 12. CDR3: CASSQGPGQGNYEQYF. CDR3 bases: TGTGCCAGCAGCCAAGGACCGGGACAGGGAAATTACGAGCAGTACTTC.

The rearrangement joins TRBV30 to TRBJ1-1; possibly TRBD1 for D (5 bases). This CDR3 spans 15 amino acids. Germline loops: CDR1 GTSNPN, CDR2 SVGIG (reference sequence). V was clipped by 3 bases and J by 1 base, with 15 bases between them. CDR3 sequence (DNA): TGTGCCTGGAGGGTAACGGGACTACGGAACACTGAAGCTTTCTTT. Protein product: CAWRVTGLRNTEAFF.

This clone was detected only once. The J gene is TRBJ2-1, the V gene TRBV11-2; maybe TRBD2 (6 bases). Between the trimmed V and J ends, which lost 8 bases and 4 bases, there was a span of 15 bases. This CDR3 spans 14 amino acids. Per germline, CDR1 SGHAT and CDR2 FQNNGV. The CDR3 region is CASCLQAGYNEQFF. Written as DNA, the CDR3 is TGTGCCAGCTGTCTTCAGGCGGGGTACAATGAGCAGTTCTTC.

The V gene is TRBV24-1, the J gene TRBJ2-3; possibly TRBD1 for D (5 bases). The CDR3 is 16 residues long. V lost 4 bases to trimming and J lost 0 bases, with 13 bases between them. Germline V gene lookup returns CDR1 KGHDR and CDR2 SFDVKD. CDR3 bases: TGTGCCACCAGTGAACGAGGACACACTAGCACAGATACGCAGTATTTT. Residues: CATSERGHTSTDTQYF.

This chain links TRBV5-1 with TRBJ2-1; D may match TRBD1 or TRBD2 (6 bases each). CDR1 and CDR2 from the germline V gene are SGHRS and YFSETQ. Trimming removed 2 bases at V and 0 bases at J, with 12 bases between. The CDR3 runs to 16 residues. Here the CDR3 reads CASSLGGPSSYNEQFF. The CDR3 region has the DNA TGCGCCAGCAGCTTAGGGGGGCCGTCCTCCTACAATGAGCAGTTCTTC.

This chain joins TRBV6-2 or TRBV6-3 and TRBJ2-1, with TRBD2 matching over 7 bases. The CDR3 loop spans 19 amino acids. V gave up 2 bases and J gave up 0 bases; unmatched junction bases: 13. Germline CDR1 and CDR2: MNHEY and SVGEGT. The CDR3 sequence: CASSYTTAWAGDSYNEQFF. The CDR3 region has the DNA TGTGCCAGCAGTTACACCACGGCTTGGGCGGGGGACTCCTACAATGAGCAGTTCTTC.

The chain uses TRBV6-6 and TRBJ2-7; D might be TRBD2 (6 bases). This CDR3 has 13 amino acids. Germline assignment: CDR1 MNHNY and CDR2 SVGAGI (reference sequence). DNA for the CDR3: TGTGCTGTCAAGGCTAGCGTCAACTACGAGCAGTACTTC. As protein: CAVKASVNYEQYF.

The chain is built from TRBV12-3 or TRBV12-4 and TRBJ2-7; D ambiguous. This CDR3 region has 12 residues. Trimming pared 3 bases from V and 1 base from J, leaving 4 bases between. CDR3 in amino acids: CASSLGSYEQYF. CDR3 DNA sequence: TGTGCCAGCAGTTTGGGGTCCTACGAGCAGTACTTC.

The rearrangement joins TRBV4-1 to TRBJ1-3; tentatively, D is TRBD1 (6 bases). From germline, CDR1 is MGHRA and CDR2 YSYEKL. The CDR3 is 15 residues long. Trimming removed 2 bases at V and 3 bases at J, with 11 bases between. CDR3 in amino acids: CASSQTGMGGNTIYF. The CDR3 DNA sequence: TGCGCCAGCAGCCAAACAGGGATGGGTGGAAACACCATATATTTT.

The V call is TRBV7-9, the J call TRBJ1-4; weak D call: TRBD1 (5 bases). CDR1 and CDR2 from the germline V gene are SEHNR and FQNEAQ (reference sequence). The CDR3 consists of 13 residues. The V and J ends lost 0 bases and 7 bases respectively, with 6 bases between them. CDR3 protein: CASSLARGEKLFF. The CDR3 DNA follows: TGTGCCAGCAGCTTAGCGAGGGGTGAAAAACTGTTTTTT.

The chain employs TRBV7-8 and TRBJ1-1; 12 bases match TRBD1. Trimming removed 4 bases from V and 4 bases from J; junction bases left unmatched: 13. The CDR3 is 18 amino acids. Looked up from germline, CDR1 is SGHVS and CDR2 is FQNEAQ. The CDR3 sequence: CASSSGTGGGLRGTEAFF. CDR3 coding DNA: TGTGCCAGCAGCTCCGGGACAGGGGGCGGGTTGCGAGGCACTGAAGCTTTCTTT.

The chain recombines TRBV15 with TRBJ2-5, with TRBD2 matching 8 bases. The CDR3 extends over 16 amino acids. Trimming cost V 0 bases and J 0 bases; bases outside gene matches: 3. Germline V gives CDR1 LNHNV, CDR2 YYDKDF (reference sequence). As DNA, the CDR3 is TGTGCCACCAGCAGAGATAGACTAGCGTACCAAGAGACCCAGTACTTC. Translating it yields CATSRDRLAYQETQYF.

V gene TRBV27 combines with J gene TRBJ1-5; tentative D call: TRBD1 (5 bases). The CDR3 consists of 14 residues. Germline loops: CDR1 MNHEY, CDR2 SMNVEV (reference sequence). Trimming left V 8 bases short and J 0 bases short, with 11 bases between. The CDR3 sequence is CASSGFYSNQPQHF. CDR3 nucleotide sequence: TGTGCCAGCTCAGGGTTCTATAGCAATCAGCCCCAGCATTTT.

The CDR3 sequence is CASSSPGTGDTEAFF. The CDR3 region has the DNA TGTGCCAGCAGCTCCCCCGGGACAGGGGACACTGAAGCTTTCTTT. The chain combines TRBV11-1 with TRBJ1-1; TRBD1 agrees at 10 bases. Germline-derived CDR1 and CDR2 are SGHAT and FQDESV (reference sequence). The CDR3 is made up of 15 amino acids. V dropped 4 bases and J dropped 3; count of bases not matched to a gene: 5.

This clone was recorded once. This chain uses TRBV19 with TRBJ1-2, with a tentative D call TRBD1 (6 bases). Germline values: CDR1 LNHDA, CDR2 SQIVND (reference sequence). The CDR3 totals 14 residues. Trimming cost V 3 bases and J 5 bases, with 13 bases left between them. Written as DNA, the CDR3 is TGTGCCAGTAGTATCATCGGGGGGCCGTATGGCTACACCTTC. Translated, it gives CASSIIGGPYGYTF.

This chain uses TRBV7-9 with TRBJ2-1, with D perhaps assigned TRBD1 or TRBD2 (6 bases each). V lost 0 bases to trimming and J lost 2 bases, with 17 bases between them. The CDR3 consists of 18 residues. Germline lookup yields CDR1 SEHNR and CDR2 FQNEAQ (reference sequence). CDR3 sequence reads: CASSLAGHGGRTYNEQFF. The CDR3 DNA reads as TGTGCCAGCAGCTTAGCGGGGCATGGGGGGCGAACCTACAATGAGCAGTTCTTC.

The chain combines TRBV10-1 with TRBJ1-1, with D perhaps TRBD1 (6 bases). This CDR3 region has 13 residues. V was cut by 4 bases and J by 4 bases, with 10 bases left in between. Germline V gene sequence: CDR1 WNHNN, CDR2 SYGVQD (reference sequence). The CDR3 sequence: CASSARGGTEAFF. The CDR3 nucleotides read TGCGCCAGCAGTGCCAGGGGTGGCACTGAAGCTTTCTTT.

The chain couples TRBV30 to TRBJ2-7; the D is unclear. Germline V gene sequence: CDR1 GTSNPN, CDR2 SVGIG (reference sequence). This CDR3 is 13 amino acids long. V lost 3 bases to trimming and J lost 5 bases, with 14 bases between them. In DNA, the CDR3 is TGTGCCTGGAGGGCCTCCGATTGGAACGAGCAGTACTTC. Its translation is CAWRASDWNEQYF.

The table lists this clone with a few counts. The chain's CDR3 is CASSQGNYGYTF. In nucleotides, the CDR3 is TGTGCCAGCAGCCAGGGAAACTATGGCTACACCTTC. V usage is TRBV3-1 (or the pseudogene TRBV3-2) and J usage is TRBJ1-2; D is unclear. The V gene's germline CDR1 is LGHDT and CDR2 YNNKEL (reference sequence). The V and J ends lost 3 bases and 2 bases respectively, with 4 bases between them. The CDR3 has 12 residues.

In this sample, this clone turned up once. The chain has TRBV27 and TRBJ1-5; D not resolved. This CDR3 region has 14 residues. Germline CDR1 MNHEY, CDR2 SMNVEV (reference sequence). The V end lost 2 bases, the J end lost 6 bases, and 11 bases lay between the germline ends. The CDR3 sequence: CASSLEYWGQPQHF. For the CDR3, the DNA is TGTGCCAGCAGTTTAGAGTATTGGGGTCAGCCCCAGCATTTT.

V is TRBV4-2 and J is TRBJ2-5, with D perhaps TRBD1 or TRBD2 (5 bases each). Trimming took off 0 bases at V and 0 bases at J, with 11 bases between the two ends. Germline-derived CDR1 and CDR2 are LGHNA and YNFKEQ. This CDR3 contains 16 residues. The CDR3 spells CASSQDRGADQETQYF. CDR3 sequence (DNA): TGTGCCAGCAGCCAAGATCGAGGGGCCGACCAAGAGACCCAGTACTTC.

The gene calls are TRBV3-1 (or the pseudogene TRBV3-2) and TRBJ2-5, with TRBD1 matching 7 bases. The CDR3 has 15 residues. Trimming cost V 3 bases and J 0 bases; bases outside gene matches: 4. Germline V gene data show CDR1 as LGHDT and CDR2 as YNNKEL (reference sequence). The CDR3 nucleotides are TGTGCCAGCAGCCACGGACAGGCCAACCAAGAGACCCAGTACTTC. Translation gives CASSHGQANQETQYF.